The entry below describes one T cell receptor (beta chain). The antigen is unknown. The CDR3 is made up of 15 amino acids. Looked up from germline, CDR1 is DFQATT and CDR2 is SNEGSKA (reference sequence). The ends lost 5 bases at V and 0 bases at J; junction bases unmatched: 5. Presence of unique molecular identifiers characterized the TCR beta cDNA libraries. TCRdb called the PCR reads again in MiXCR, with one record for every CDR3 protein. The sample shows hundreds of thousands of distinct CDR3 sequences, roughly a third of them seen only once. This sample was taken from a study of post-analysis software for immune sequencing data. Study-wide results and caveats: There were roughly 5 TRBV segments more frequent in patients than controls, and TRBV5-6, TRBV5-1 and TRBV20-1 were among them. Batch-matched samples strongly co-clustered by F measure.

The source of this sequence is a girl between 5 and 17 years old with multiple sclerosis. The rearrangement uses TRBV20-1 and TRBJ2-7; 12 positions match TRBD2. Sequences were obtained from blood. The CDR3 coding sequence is TGCAGTGCTGCACTAGCGGGAGGCTTCTCCTACGAGCAGTACTTC. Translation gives CSAALAGGFSYEQYF.